These 32 T cell receptor beta chains share one sample of origin, sequenced in a study of beta chain features in type 1 diabetes. Investigators reverse transcribed all isolated RNA, so they sequenced expressed TCRB transcripts. Produced via immunoSEQ multiplex PCR; TCRdb's table is partial and in-frame only. In the table there are 400,000 to 600,000 clones, roughly 31% of which are singletons. Sequenced: naive CD4+ T cells from blood. These receptors were obtained from a man younger than 35 in good health.

CDR3 in amino acids: CATSRPPARETQYF. The CDR3 DNA sequence: TGTGCCACCAGCAGACCCCCCGCTCGGGAGACCCAGTACTTC. This chain connects TRBV15 to TRBJ2-5; D ambiguous. The length of the CDR3 is 14 residues. The germline V gene encodes CDR1 LNHNV and CDR2 YYDKDF (reference sequence). V dropped 2 bases and J dropped 5 bases, with 12 bases sitting between them. Full variable domain (missing parts from reference TRBV15 and TRBJ2-5): DAMVIQNPRYQVTQFGKPVTLSCSQTLNHNVMYWYQQKSSQAPKLLFHYYDKDFNNEADTPDNFQSRRPNTSFCFLDIRSPGLGDTAMYLCATSRPPARETQYFGPGTRLLVL.

This clone turned up a few times. The chain recombines TRBV30 with TRBJ2-5, with 8 bases matching TRBD2. Germline lookup yields CDR1 GTSNPN and CDR2 SVGIG (reference sequence). The CDR3 totals 12 residues. The trim removed 5 bases at V and 3 bases at J, leaving 2 bases unmatched. For the CDR3, the DNA is TGTGCCTGGGCGGGGGGAGAAGAGACCCAGTACTTC. Translating it yields CAWAGGEETQYF.

The rearrangement links TRBV6-1 to TRBJ2-3; D uncertain. The germline V and J ends were trimmed by 1 base and 7 bases, with 6 bases remaining between them. This CDR3 is built from 12 residues. Looked up from germline, CDR1 is MNHNS and CDR2 is SASEGT. The CDR3 DNA is TGTGCCAGCAGTGAAGGTCCTTATACGCAGTATTTT. Its translation: CASSEGPYTQYF.

V gene TRBV29-1 combines with J gene TRBJ2-1, with D hard to call. This CDR3 has 13 residues. V gave up 5 bases and J gave up 3 bases, with 11 bases separating them. Per germline, CDR1 SQVTM and CDR2 ANQGSEA. CDR3 bases: TGCAGCGTTTCTACGACAAGCTACAATGAGCAGTTCTTC. Its translation: CSVSTTSYNEQFF.

This chain uses TRBV4-2 with TRBJ2-3, with 9 nucleotides matching TRBD2. The CDR3 length is 18 residues. The V and J ends lost 4 bases and 3 bases, in that order; junction bases with no gene match: 14. Germline V gene data show CDR1 as LGHNA and CDR2 as YNFKEQ. The CDR3 region has the DNA TGTGCCAGCAGCCGATTGGCCCACACTAGCGGGTGGACAGATACGCAGTATTTT. Translated: CASSRLAHTSGWTDTQYF.

This clone was recorded a few times. CDR3 sequence (DNA): TGTGCTAGTGGTTTGATCTACGAGCAGTACTTC. Protein: CASGLIYEQYF. This chain uses TRBV12-5 with TRBJ2-7, with D uncertain. Germline loops: CDR1 LGHNT, CDR2 FRNRAP. The CDR3 loop spans 11 amino acids. V was trimmed by 2 bases and J by 3 bases, leaving 2 bases between them.

The chain is built from TRBV5-1 and TRBJ1-1; 8 bases map to TRBD1. Germline V gene sequence: CDR1 SGHRS, CDR2 YFSETQ. The CDR3 length is 14 residues. The trim removed 3 bases at V and 4 bases at J, leaving 5 bases unmatched. The DNA for the CDR3 is TGCGCCAGCAGCTCACAGGGGGTCGGCACTGAAGCTTTCTTT. Its translation is CASSSQGVGTEAFF.

The chain joins TRBV28 to TRBJ2-7, with D possibly matching TRBD1 (5 bases). This CDR3 contains 13 residues. Germline CDR1 MDHEN, CDR2 SYDVKM. Trimming removed 6 bases at V and 4 bases at J, with 13 bases between. CDR3 DNA sequence: TGTGCCAGCAGATCCAGGGAAGGGTACGAGCAGTACTTC. As protein: CASRSREGYEQYF.

A remark on this clone: The sample has other DNA sequences that encode this CDR3 too. V usage is TRBV20-1 and J usage is TRBJ2-7, with no clear D. The V and J ends lost 5 bases and 3 bases respectively, with 5 bases between them. This CDR3 comprises 10 residues. Germline loops: CDR1 DFQATT, CDR2 SNEGSKA (reference sequence). This chain's CDR3 is CSAGNYEQYF. The CDR3 DNA is TGCAGTGCTGGGAACTACGAGCAGTACTTC.

The V gene is TRBV28, the J gene TRBJ2-7; D is undetermined. The CDR3 has 11 amino acids. V dropped 8 bases and J dropped 2 bases, with 7 bases sitting between them. The germline CDR1 and CDR2 sequences are MDHEN and SYDVKM. CDR3 coding DNA: TGTGCCAGCGGATCAGCCTACGAGCAGTACTTC. It specifies CASGSAYEQYF.

The sample holds a few counts of this clone. The gene calls are TRBV18 and TRBJ2-3; the match to TRBD2 covers 10 bases. CDR1 KGHSH and CDR2 LQKENI come from the germline V gene. CDR3 length: 15 amino acids. V was pared by 6 bases and J by 2 bases, with 5 bases of the junction left unmatched. The CDR3 nucleotides read TGTGCCAGCTCCGGACTAGCGGAAACCACAGATACGCAGTATTTT. This translates into CASSGLAETTDTQYF.

This clone was detected a few times. Other DNA sequences of this sample code for an identical CDR3. This chain joins TRBV28 and TRBJ2-7; D uncertain. CDR3 size: 11 residues. V was clipped by 2 bases and J by 4 bases, with 3 bases between them. Germline V CDR1 and CDR2: MDHEN, SYDVKM. The CDR3: CASSLGYEQYF. CDR3 DNA: TGTGCCAGCAGTTTAGGATACGAGCAGTACTTC.

The chain uses TRBV7-9 and TRBJ1-4, with TRBD1 matching over 8 bases. Germline V gene sequence: CDR1 SEHNR, CDR2 FQNEAQ (reference sequence). The CDR3 contains 14 residues. J lost 4 bases, V lost 5 bases, and 3 bases had no gene match. CDR3 loop: CASSQDRGNEKLFF. The CDR3 DNA reads TGTGCCAGCAGCCAAGACAGGGGTAATGAAAAACTGTTTTTT.

V gene TRBV28 combines with J gene TRBJ1-5; tentatively, D is TRBD1 (5 bases). CDR1 MDHEN and CDR2 SYDVKM come from the germline V gene. The length of the CDR3 is 14 residues. The V gene lost 3 bases and the J gene lost 5 bases, with 11 bases spanning the gap. This CDR3 reads CASSFAGDHQPQHF. The CDR3 DNA reads TGTGCCAGCAGTTTTGCCGGGGACCATCAGCCCCAGCATTTT.

J is TRBJ2-1 and V is TRBV18; D ambiguous. Trimming stripped 3 bases from V and 0 bases from J, with 15 bases between. Germline values: CDR1 KGHSH, CDR2 LQKENI. The CDR3 contains 17 residues. The CDR3 region is CASSPATETSSYNEQFF. In DNA, the CDR3 is TGTGCCAGCTCACCGGCAACAGAGACGAGCTCCTACAATGAGCAGTTCTTC.

The genes are TRBV30 and TRBJ2-2, with 9 bases that match TRBD2. The CDR3 length is 17 residues. CDR1 is GTSNPN, CDR2 SVGIG, per germline (reference sequence). V lost 2 bases, J lost 5 bases, and 12 bases stayed unmatched. The CDR3 DNA follows: TGTGCCTGGAGTCCTAGGAGCGGGAGGCCCCTGACCGGGGAGCTGTTTTTT. Encoded protein: CAWSPRSGRPLTGELFF.

V gene TRBV7-3 combines with J gene TRBJ2-7, with D maybe TRBD2 (5 bases). Germline V gene lookup returns CDR1 SGHTA and CDR2 FQGTGA. The CDR3 totals 13 residues. Trimming shortened V by 6 bases and J by 6 bases, and 15 bases separated the two germline ends. CDR3 sequence: CASSYGLASEQYF. The DNA of the CDR3 is TGTGCCAGCAGTTACGGCCTAGCTTCCGAGCAGTACTTC.

This clone was seen a handful of times. V usage is TRBV2 and J usage is TRBJ1-5; D not resolved. The CDR3 is 13 amino acids. V was trimmed by 7 bases and J by 9 bases, leaving 16 bases between them. CDR1 is SNHLY, CDR2 FYNNEI, per germline. The CDR3 loop is CASTGEVEGPQHF. CDR3 bases: TGTGCCAGCACGGGAGAGGTCGAAGGGCCCCAGCATTTT.

This clone showed up just a few times. J is TRBJ2-3 and V is TRBV14; 11 bases fit TRBD2. Trimming cost V 7 bases and J 6 bases; bases outside gene matches: 9. Germline V CDR1 and CDR2: SGHDN, FVKESK. The CDR3 extends over 15 amino acids. CDR3 coding DNA: TGTGCCAGCAACCCTAGCGGGAGGTTACCCGATACGCAGTATTTT. This codes for CASNPSGRLPDTQYF. Filled out from reference TRBV14 and TRBJ2-3, the complete variable domain reads EAGVTQFPSHSVIEKGQTVTLRCDPISGHDNLYWYRRVMGKEIKFLLHFVKESKQDESGMPNNRFLAERTGGTYSTLKVQPAELEDSGVYFCASNPSGRLPDTQYFGPGTRLTVL.

The chain uses TRBV9 and TRBJ2-2; 9 positions match TRBD1. Unmatched junction bases numbered 4, after V lost 0 bases and J lost 4 bases. CDR1 is SGDLS and CDR2 is YYNGEE in the germline V gene. This CDR3 spans 16 amino acids. CDR3 DNA: TGTGCCAGCAGCGTAGCAGGGACAGGGATCACCGGGGAGCTGTTTTTT. Amino acids: CASSVAGTGITGELFF.

In its sample, this clone was seen a few times. The chain carries TRBV30 and TRBJ2-1; 13 nucleotides line up with TRBD2. This CDR3 spans 16 amino acids. V gave up 1 base and J gave up 8 bases; unmatched junction bases: 8. Germline CDR1 GTSNPN, CDR2 SVGIG (reference sequence). The DNA of the CDR3 is TGTGCCTGGAGTGCGGGACTAGCGGGGCGCTGGGATGAGCAGTTCTTC. Amino acid sequence: CAWSAGLAGRWDEQFF.

There are a few counts of this clone. The gene calls are TRBV29-1 and TRBJ2-3; D possibly matches TRBD1 or TRBD2 (5 bases each). CDR3 length: 14 residues. Germline lookup yields CDR1 SQVTM and CDR2 ANQGSEA. V shed 4 bases and J shed 0 bases, with 11 bases lying between them. The CDR3 bases are TGCAGCGTTGTAAGGGGCGGGAGCACAGATACGCAGTATTTT. Translating gives CSVVRGGSTDTQYF.

V is TRBV29-1 and J is TRBJ2-1; 11 nucleotides agree with TRBD2. The CDR3 is 15 residues long. Trimming removed 6 bases from V and 6 bases from J; junction bases left unmatched: 10. From germline, CDR1 is SQVTM and CDR2 ANQGSEA. CDR3 region: CSVGKLAGEGNEQFF. In DNA, the CDR3 is TGCAGCGTAGGTAAACTAGCGGGAGAAGGCAATGAGCAGTTCTTC.

This clone appeared a few times. V and J are TRBV25-1 and TRBJ2-3, with no clear D. Trimming stripped 0 bases from V and 1 base from J, with 8 bases between. The germline gives CDR1 MGHDK, CDR2 SYGVNS. The CDR3 totals 15 residues. The CDR3 DNA reads as TGTGCCAGCAGTGAATATCTAACGGGCACAGATACGCAGTATTTT. Amino acids: CASSEYLTGTDTQYF. The variable domain in full, completed from reference TRBV25-1 and TRBJ2-3, reads EADIYQTPRYLVIGTGKKITLECSQTMGHDKMYWYQQDPGMELHLIHYSYGVNSTEKGDLSSESTVSRIRTEHFPLTLESARPSHTSQYLCASSEYLTGTDTQYFGPGTRLTVL.

The J gene is TRBJ2-1, the V gene TRBV30; TRBD2 aligns across 10 bases. Germline CDR1 reads GTSNPN; CDR2 reads SVGIG (reference sequence). The CDR3 consists of 15 residues. Trimming removed 0 bases from V and 10 bases from J; junction bases left unmatched: 9. CDR3 loop: CAWSVPRLAGAEQFF. The DNA for the CDR3 is TGTGCCTGGAGTGTACCGCGGCTAGCGGGAGCCGAGCAGTTCTTC.

This clone was observed a single time. This rearrangement joins TRBV19 to TRBJ1-2; maybe TRBD1 (6 bases). This CDR3 is built from 17 residues. Germline CDR1 is LNHDA and CDR2 is SQIVND (reference sequence). V lost 7 bases and J lost 4, with 25 bases in between. The CDR3 region has the DNA TGTGCCAGTACCGGTGTGAACAGGGATAGAGTTCGCTATGGCTACACCTTC. It codes for CASTGVNRDRVRYGYTF.

The J gene is TRBJ2-3, the V gene TRBV29-1; 10 bases map to TRBD2. The V gene's germline CDR1 is SQVTM and CDR2 ANQGSEA. The CDR3 runs 13 residues. The ends lost 7 bases at V and 5 bases at J; junction bases unmatched: 6. The CDR3 DNA follows: TGCAGCGGTGTAGCGGGAGGTGAAGATACGCAGTATTTT. Amino acid sequence: CSGVAGGEDTQYF.

This clone has more than one count but fewer than ten. The rearrangement uses TRBV9 and TRBJ2-7; maybe TRBD1 (6 bases). The CDR3 runs 14 residues. In germline, CDR1 is SGDLS, CDR2 YYNGEE. The V end lost 4 bases, the J end lost 5 bases, and 16 bases lay between the germline ends. In DNA form, the CDR3 reads TGTGCCAGCAGCCCACCAGGGACATTCCACGAGCAGTACTTC. Its protein is CASSPPGTFHEQYF. The entire variable domain, with the rest obtained from reference TRBV9 and TRBJ2-7, is as follows: DSGVTQTPKHLITATGQRVTLRCSPRSGDLSVYWYQQSLDQGLQFLIQYYNGEERAKGNILERFSAQQFPDLHSELNLSSLELGDSALYFCASSPPGTFHEQYFGPGTRLTVT.

V gene TRBV7-9 combines with J gene TRBJ1-3; D call uncertain. The germline gives CDR1 SEHNR, CDR2 FQNEAQ (reference sequence). The V gene lost 4 bases and the J gene lost 0 bases, with 10 bases spanning the gap. The CDR3 sequence is 15 residues long. The CDR3 DNA follows: TGTGCCAGCAGCTACCTCGTCGGCTCTGGAAACACCATATATTTT. Translating gives CASSYLVGSGNTIYF.

The genes are TRBV15 and TRBJ2-1, with TRBD1 as a possible D gene (5 bases). V dropped 5 bases and J dropped 7 bases, with 9 bases sitting between them. This CDR3 has 12 amino acids. The germline CDR1 and CDR2 sequences are LNHNV and YYDKDF (reference sequence). CDR3 region: CATSPGQNEQFF. The CDR3 region has the DNA TGTGCCACCAGCCCAGGGCAAAATGAGCAGTTCTTC. The full variable domain, with the rest looked up from reference TRBV15 and TRBJ2-1, is DAMVIQNPRYQVTQFGKPVTLSCSQTLNHNVMYWYQQKSSQAPKLLFHYYDKDFNNEADTPDNFQSRRPNTSFCFLDIRSPGLGDTAMYLCATSPGQNEQFFGPGTRLTVL.

Here the CDR3 reads CASGSPDLEAFF. For the CDR3, the DNA is TGTGCTAGTGGTTCTCCTGACCTTGAAGCTTTCTTT. This sequence joins TRBV12-5 and TRBJ1-1; D gene ambiguous. The CDR3 consists of 12 residues. V was pared by 4 bases and J by 7 bases, with 10 bases between. CDR1 and CDR2 from the germline V gene are LGHNT and FRNRAP.

In its sample, this clone was seen a few times. J is TRBJ2-1 and V is TRBV30; 8 bases map to TRBD1. Per the germline V gene, CDR1 is GTSNPN and CDR2 is SVGIG (reference sequence). V dropped 1 base and J dropped 6; count of bases not matched to a gene: 5. CDR3 size: 14 residues. Here the CDR3 reads CAWSDTGGGNEQFF. As DNA, the CDR3 is TGTGCCTGGAGTGATACAGGGGGTGGCAATGAGCAGTTCTTC. The variable domain in full, with the rest retrieved from reference TRBV30 and TRBJ2-1, is SQTIHQWPATLVQPVGSPLSLECTVEGTSNPNLYWYRQAAGRGLQLLFYSVGIGQISSEVPQNLSASRPQDRQFILSSKKLLLSDSGFYLCAWSDTGGGNEQFFGPGTRLTVL.